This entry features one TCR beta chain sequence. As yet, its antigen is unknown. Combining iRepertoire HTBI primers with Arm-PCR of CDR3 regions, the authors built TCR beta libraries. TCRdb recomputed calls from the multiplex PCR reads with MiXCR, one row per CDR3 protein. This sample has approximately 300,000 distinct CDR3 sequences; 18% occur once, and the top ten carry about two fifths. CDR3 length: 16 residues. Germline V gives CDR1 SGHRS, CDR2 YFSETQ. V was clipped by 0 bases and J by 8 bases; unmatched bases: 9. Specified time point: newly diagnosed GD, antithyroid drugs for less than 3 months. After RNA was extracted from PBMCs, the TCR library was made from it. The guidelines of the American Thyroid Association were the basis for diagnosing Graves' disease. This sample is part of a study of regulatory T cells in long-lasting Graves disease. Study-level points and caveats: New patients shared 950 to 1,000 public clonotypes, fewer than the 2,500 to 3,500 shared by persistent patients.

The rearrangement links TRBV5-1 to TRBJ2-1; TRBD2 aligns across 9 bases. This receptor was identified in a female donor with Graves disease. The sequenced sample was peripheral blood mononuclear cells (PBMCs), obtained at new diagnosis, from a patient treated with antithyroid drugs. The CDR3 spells CASSLGLAGLWDEQFF. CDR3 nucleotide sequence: TGCGCCAGCAGCTTGGGGCTAGCGGGACTCTGGGATGAGCAGTTCTTC.